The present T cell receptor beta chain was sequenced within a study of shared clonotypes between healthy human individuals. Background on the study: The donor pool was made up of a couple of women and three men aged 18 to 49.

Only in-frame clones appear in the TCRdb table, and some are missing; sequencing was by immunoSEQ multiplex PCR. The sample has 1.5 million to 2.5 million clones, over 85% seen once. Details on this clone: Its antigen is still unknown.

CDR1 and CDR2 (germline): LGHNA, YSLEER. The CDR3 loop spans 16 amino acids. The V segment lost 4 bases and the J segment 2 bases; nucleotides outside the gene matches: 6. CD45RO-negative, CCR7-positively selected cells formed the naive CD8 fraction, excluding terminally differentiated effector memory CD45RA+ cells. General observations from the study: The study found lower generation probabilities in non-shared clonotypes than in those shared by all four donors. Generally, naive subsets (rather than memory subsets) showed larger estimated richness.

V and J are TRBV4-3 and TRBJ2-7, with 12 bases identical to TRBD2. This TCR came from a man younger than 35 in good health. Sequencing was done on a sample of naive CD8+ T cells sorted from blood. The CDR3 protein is CASSPGTSGSTYEQYF. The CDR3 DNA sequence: TGCGCCAGCAGCCCCGGGACTAGCGGGTCTACCTACGAGCAGTACTTC.